The T cell receptor (beta chain) described here comes from a study of CD8 T cells in ankylosing spondylitis. V lost 7 bases, J lost 4 bases, and 11 bases lay in between. This CDR3 spans 13 amino acids. General study findings and limits: Disease-linked clones, CD8+, were relatively rare in peripheral blood.

This clonotype was seen more than once but under ten times. Antigen unknown. TCRdb reprocessed the 5' RACE reads via MiXCR and lists one record per CDR3 protein. The sample records around 340,000 distinct CDR3 sequences, roughly 14% being singletons. Sequencing was carried out using blood, either unsorted or a sorted T cell fraction (not recorded which). The rearrangement joins TRBV12-3 or TRBV12-4 to TRBJ1-5, with D hard to call. The receptor comes from a male donor with ankylosing spondylitis or in good health (not recorded which). CDR3 in DNA: TGTGCCAGCATGGTGACTGGGAATCAGCCCCAGCATTTT. It specifies CASMVTGNQPQHF.